This T cell receptor (beta chain) is drawn from a study of T cells after yellow fever vaccination. Looking at the study overall: Preparing low-cell-number fractions relied on SMART-Seq v4 Ultra Low Input. Findings of the study overall: Researchers noted that a small share of clonotypes showed up in both CD4 and CD8 compartments. Most primary-vaccination clones recurred post-booster (approximately 95% CD4, 85% to 90% CD8).

A few counts support this clonotype. Trimming removed 3 bases from V and 6 bases from J, with 23 bases in between. CDR3 length: 16 residues. Germline-derived CDR1 and CDR2 are SQVTM and ANQGSEA. 5'RACE template switching produced TCR cDNA carrying a universal primer site and UMIs. TCRdb called the 5' RACE reads again in MiXCR, with one record for every CDR3 protein. The data hold about 96,000 distinct CDR3 sequences, with 8.9% observed a single time. V and J are TRBV29-1 and TRBJ1-1, with D possibly TRBD1 on 6 matching bases. The specimen comprised CD8+ T cells not binding an NS4B(214-222) dextramer, sorted from PBMCs, sampled around 15 days after the first yellow fever vaccination. This receptor was obtained from a man aged 18 to 29 who received the YFV17D yellow fever vaccine. This CDR3 reads CSVELGFWGAAAEAFF. CDR3 nucleotides: TGCAGCGTTGAGTTGGGTTTCTGGGGGGCGGCGGCTGAAGCTTTCTTT. Drawing the rest from reference TRBV29-1 and TRBJ1-1, the complete variable domain is SAVISQKPSRDICQRGTSLTIQCQVDSQVTMMFWYRQQPGQSLTLIATANQGSEATYESGFVIDKFPISRPNLTFSTLTVSNMSPEDSSIYLCSVELGFWGAAAEAFFGQGTRLTVV.